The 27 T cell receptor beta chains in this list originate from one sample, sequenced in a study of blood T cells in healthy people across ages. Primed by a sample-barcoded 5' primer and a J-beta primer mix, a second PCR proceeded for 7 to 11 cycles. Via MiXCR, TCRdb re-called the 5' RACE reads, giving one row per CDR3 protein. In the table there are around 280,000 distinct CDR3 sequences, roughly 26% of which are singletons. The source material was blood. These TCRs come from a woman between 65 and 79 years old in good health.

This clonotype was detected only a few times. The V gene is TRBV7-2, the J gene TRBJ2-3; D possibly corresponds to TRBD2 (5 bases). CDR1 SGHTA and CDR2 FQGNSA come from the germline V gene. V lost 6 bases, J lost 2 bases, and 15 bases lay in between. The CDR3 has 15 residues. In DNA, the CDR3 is TGTGCCAGCAGGTCTCCCGGACTCTCCACAGATACGCAGTATTTT. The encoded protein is CASRSPGLSTDTQYF.

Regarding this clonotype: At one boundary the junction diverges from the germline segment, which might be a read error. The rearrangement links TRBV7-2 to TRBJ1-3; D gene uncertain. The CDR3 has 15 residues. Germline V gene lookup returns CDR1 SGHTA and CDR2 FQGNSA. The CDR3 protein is CASGLKFSSGNTIYF. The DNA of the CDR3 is TGTGCCAGCGGCTTAAAGTTCAGCTCTGGAAACACCATATATTTT.

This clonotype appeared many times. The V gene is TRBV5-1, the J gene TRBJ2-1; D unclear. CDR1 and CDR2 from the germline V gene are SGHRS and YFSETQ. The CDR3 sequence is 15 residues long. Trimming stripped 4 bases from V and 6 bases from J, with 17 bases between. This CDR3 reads CASSPDFQTANEQFF. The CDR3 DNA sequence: TGCGCCAGCAGCCCCGACTTTCAAACGGCCAATGAGCAGTTCTTC. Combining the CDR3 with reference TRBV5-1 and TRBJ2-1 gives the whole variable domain KAGVTQTPRYLIKTRGQQVTLSCSPISGHRSVSWYQQTPGQGLQFLFEYFSETQRNKGNFPGRFSGRQFSNSRSEMNVSTLELGDSALYLCASSPDFQTANEQFFGPGTRLTVL.

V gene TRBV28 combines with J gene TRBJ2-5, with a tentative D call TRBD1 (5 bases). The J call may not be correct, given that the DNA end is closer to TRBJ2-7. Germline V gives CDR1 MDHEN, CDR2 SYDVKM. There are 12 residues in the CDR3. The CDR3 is CASSQGLGEQYF. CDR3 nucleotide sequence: TGTGCCAGCAGTCAGGGTCTTGGCGAGCAGTACTTC.

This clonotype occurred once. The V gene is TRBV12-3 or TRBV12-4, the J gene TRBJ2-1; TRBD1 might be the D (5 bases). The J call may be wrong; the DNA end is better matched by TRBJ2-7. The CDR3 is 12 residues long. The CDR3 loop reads CASSLTAARQYF. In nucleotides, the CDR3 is TGTGCCAGCAGTCTGACAGCCGCGAGGCAGTACTTC.

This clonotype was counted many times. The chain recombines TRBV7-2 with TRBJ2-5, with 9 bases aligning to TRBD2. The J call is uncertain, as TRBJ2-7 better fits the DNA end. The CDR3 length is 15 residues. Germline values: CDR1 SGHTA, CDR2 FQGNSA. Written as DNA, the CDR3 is TGTGCCAGCAGCTTAAGTCTAGCGGGGACCTACGAGCAGTACTTC. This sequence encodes CASSLSLAGTYEQYF.

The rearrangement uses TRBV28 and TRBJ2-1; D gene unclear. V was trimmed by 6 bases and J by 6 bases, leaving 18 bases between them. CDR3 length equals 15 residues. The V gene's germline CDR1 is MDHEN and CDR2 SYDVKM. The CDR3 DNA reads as TGTGCCAGCAGCCCCGGTGATCGACGTCGCAATGAGCAGTTCTTC. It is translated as CASSPGDRRRNEQFF.

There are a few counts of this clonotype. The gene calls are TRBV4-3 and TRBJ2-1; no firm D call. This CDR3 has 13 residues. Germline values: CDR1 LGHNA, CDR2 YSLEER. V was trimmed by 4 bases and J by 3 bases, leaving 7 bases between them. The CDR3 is CASSRNYYNEQFF. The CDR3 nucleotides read TGCGCCAGCAGCCGGAACTACTACAATGAGCAGTTCTTC.

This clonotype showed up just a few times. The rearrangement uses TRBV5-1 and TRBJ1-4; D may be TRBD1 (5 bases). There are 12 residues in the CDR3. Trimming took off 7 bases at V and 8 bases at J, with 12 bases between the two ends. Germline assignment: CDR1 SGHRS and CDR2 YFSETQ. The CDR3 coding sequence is TGCGCCAGCCAGGGTGTACAGGAAAAACTGTTTTTT. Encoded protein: CASQGVQEKLFF.

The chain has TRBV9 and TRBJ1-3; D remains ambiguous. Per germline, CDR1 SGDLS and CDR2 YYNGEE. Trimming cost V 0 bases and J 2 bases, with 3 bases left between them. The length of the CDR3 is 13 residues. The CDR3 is CASSVETGNTIYF. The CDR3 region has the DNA TGTGCCAGCAGCGTAGAAACTGGAAACACCATATATTTT.

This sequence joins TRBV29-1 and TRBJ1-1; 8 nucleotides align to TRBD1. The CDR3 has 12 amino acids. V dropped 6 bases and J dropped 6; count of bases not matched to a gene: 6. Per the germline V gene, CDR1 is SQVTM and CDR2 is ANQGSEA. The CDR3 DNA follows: TGCAGCGTCCTCAGGGGGCAGGCTGAAGCTTTCTTT. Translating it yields CSVLRGQAEAFF.

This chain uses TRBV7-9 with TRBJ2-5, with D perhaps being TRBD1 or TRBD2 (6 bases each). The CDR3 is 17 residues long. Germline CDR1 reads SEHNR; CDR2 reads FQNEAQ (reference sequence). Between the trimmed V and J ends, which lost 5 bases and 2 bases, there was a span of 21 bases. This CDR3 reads CASSPLFGGGLQETQYF. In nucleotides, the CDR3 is TGTGCCAGCAGCCCGCTATTCGGAGGGGGATTGCAAGAGACCCAGTACTTC.

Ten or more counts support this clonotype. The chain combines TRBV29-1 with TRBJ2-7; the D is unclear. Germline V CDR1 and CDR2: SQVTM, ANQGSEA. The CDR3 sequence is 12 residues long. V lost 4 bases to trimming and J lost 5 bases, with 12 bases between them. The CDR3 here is CSVGRDRDEQYF. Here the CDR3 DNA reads TGCAGCGTTGGACGAGATCGGGACGAGCAGTACTTC.

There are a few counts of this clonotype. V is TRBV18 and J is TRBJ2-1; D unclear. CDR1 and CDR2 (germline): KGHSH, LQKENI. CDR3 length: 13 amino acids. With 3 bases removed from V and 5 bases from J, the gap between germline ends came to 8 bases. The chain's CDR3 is CASSPSQDNEQFF. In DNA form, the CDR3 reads TGTGCCAGCTCACCTAGCCAGGACAATGAGCAGTTCTTC.

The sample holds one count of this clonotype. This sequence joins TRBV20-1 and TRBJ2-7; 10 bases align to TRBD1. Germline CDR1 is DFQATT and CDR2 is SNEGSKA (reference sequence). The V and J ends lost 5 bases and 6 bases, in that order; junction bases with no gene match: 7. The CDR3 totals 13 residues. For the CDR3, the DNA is TGCAGTGCTGAAAGGGACAGGGGAGGCGAGCAGTACTTC. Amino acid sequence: CSAERDRGGEQYF.

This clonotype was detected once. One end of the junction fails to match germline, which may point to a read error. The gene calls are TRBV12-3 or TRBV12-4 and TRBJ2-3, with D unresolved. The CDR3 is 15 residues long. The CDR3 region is CASSLVEVSADTQYF. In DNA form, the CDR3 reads TGTGCCAGCAGTTTAGTTGAGGTGAGCGCAGATACGCAATATTTT.

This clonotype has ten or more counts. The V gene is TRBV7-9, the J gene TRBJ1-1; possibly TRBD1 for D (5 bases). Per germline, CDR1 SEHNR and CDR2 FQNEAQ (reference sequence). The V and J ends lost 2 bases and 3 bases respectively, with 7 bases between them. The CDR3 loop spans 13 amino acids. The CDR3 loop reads CASSLRGYTEAFF. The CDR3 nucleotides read TGTGCCAGCAGCTTACGGGGCTACACTGAAGCTTTCTTT.

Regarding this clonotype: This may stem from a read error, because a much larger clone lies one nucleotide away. The CDR3, as DNA: TGTGCCAGCAGCGGTAAGGGGGCCTTGAATACTTCACCCCTCCACTTT. Translation gives CASSGKGALNTSPLHF. The chain carries TRBV3-1 and TRBJ1-6; 7 bases fit TRBD1. CDR1 LGHDT and CDR2 YNNKEL come from the germline V gene (reference sequence). The CDR3 is 16 amino acids. V shed 5 bases and J 9 bases; nucleotides not matched to a gene: 13.

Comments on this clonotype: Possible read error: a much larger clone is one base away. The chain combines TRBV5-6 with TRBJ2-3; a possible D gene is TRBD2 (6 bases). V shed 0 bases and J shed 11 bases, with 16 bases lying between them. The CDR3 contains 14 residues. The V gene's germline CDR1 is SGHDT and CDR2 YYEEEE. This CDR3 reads CASSLGLVALGQYF. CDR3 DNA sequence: TGTGCCAGCAGCTTGGGACTAGTGGCCTTAGGGCAGTATTTT. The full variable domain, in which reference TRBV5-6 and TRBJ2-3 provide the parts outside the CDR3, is DAGVTQSPTHLIKTRGQQVTLRCSPKSGHDTVSWYQQALGQGPQFIFQYYEEEERQRGNFPDRFSGHQFPNYSSELNVNALLLGDSALYLCASSLGLVALGQYFGPGTRLTVL.

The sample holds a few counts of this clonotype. The chain's CDR3 is CASSFSAGGVDTIYF. Here the CDR3 DNA reads TGTGCCAGCAGCTTCTCGGCTGGTGGGGTGGACACCATATATTTT. This sequence joins TRBV7-2 and TRBJ1-3, with no clear D. V shed 3 bases and J shed 8 bases, with 17 bases lying between them. Per the germline V gene, CDR1 is SGHTA and CDR2 is FQGNSA. The CDR3 extends over 15 amino acids. The whole variable domain, filled in from reference TRBV7-2 and TRBJ1-3, reads GAGVSQSPSNKVTEKGKDVELRCDPISGHTALYWYRQSLGQGLEFLIYFQGNSAPDKSGLPSDRFSAERTGGSVSTLTIQRTQQEDSAVYLCASSFSAGGVDTIYFGEGSWLTVV.

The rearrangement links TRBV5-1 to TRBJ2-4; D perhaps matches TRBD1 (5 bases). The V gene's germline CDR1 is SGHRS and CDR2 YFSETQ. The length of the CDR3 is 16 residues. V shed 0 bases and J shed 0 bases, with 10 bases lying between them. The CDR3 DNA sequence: TGCGCCAGCAGCTTGGCAGGGAACCTAGCCAAAAACATTCAGTACTTC. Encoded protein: CASSLAGNLAKNIQYF.

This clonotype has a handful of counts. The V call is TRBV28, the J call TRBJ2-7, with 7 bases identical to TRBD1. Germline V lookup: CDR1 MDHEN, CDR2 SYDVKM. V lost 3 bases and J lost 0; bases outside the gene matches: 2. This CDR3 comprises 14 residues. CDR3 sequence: CASSFGTVSYEQYF. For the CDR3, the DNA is TGTGCCAGCAGTTTCGGGACAGTCTCCTACGAGCAGTACTTC. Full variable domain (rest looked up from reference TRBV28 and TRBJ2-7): DVKVTQSSRYLVKRTGEKVFLECVQDMDHENMFWYRQDPGLGLRLIYFSYDVKMKEKGDIPEGYSVSREKKERFSLILESASTNQTSMYLCASSFGTVSYEQYFGPGTRLTVT.

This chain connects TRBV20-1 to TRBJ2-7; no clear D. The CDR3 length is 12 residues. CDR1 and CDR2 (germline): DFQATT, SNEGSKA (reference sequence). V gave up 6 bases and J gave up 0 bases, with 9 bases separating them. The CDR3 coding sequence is TGCAGTGCGGGTCCTAACTCCTACGAGCAGTACTTC. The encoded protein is CSAGPNSYEQYF.

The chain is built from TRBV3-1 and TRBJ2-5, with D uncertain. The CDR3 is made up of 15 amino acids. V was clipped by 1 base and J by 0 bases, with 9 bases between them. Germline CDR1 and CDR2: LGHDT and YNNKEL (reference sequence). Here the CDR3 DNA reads TGTGCCAGCAGCCAAGGAGTCGGACACCAAGAGACCCAGTACTTC. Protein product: CASSQGVGHQETQYF.

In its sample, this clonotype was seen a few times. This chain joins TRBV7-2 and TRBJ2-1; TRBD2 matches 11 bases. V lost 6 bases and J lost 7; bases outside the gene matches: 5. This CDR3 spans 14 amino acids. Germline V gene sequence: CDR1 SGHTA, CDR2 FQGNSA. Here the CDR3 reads CASSGTSGLNEQFF. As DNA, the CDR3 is TGTGCCAGCAGTGGGACTAGCGGATTAAATGAGCAGTTCTTC.

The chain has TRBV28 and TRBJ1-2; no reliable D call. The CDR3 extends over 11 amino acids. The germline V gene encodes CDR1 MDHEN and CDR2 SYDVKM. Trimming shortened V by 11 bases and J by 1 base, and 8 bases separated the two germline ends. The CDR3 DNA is TGTGCCGCCTCCATTAACTATGGCTACACCTTC. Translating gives CAASINYGYTF.

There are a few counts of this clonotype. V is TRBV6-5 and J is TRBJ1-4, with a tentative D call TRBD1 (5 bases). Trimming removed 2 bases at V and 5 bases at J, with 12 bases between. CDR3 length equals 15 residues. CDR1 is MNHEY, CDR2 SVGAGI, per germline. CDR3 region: CASSYGDLGNEKLFF. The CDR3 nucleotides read TGTGCCAGCAGTTACGGGGACCTGGGAAATGAAAAACTGTTTTTT.